This paragraph reports one TCR beta chain. Its antigen is still unknown. The record has no base qualities; no much larger clone is one base away. Collaborating institutions collected whole blood in K2EDTA tubes following their own protocols. For TCRbeta analysis, collaborators shipped samples in one of three forms: frozen whole blood, isolated PBMCs, or DNA extracted from either of those sample types. The source of the sample is a study of blood T cell repertoires in COVID-19 (dated by TCRdb to 2020 to 2022). Regarding the research as a whole: Samples from collaborators originated in the United States, Italy and Spain and spanned both the acute and convalescent phases of COVID-19. The material from the prospective study consisted of cDNA or gDNA derived from T cells, B-cell-depleted T cells, or PBMCs. Deeply sampled blood TCRbeta repertoires from subjects exposed to, actively infected with, or recovered from COVID-19 were included in the dataset. The repertoires were released in a freely available public database meant as a resource for research on the immune response to SARS-CoV-2. Samples came from the ongoing ImmuneRACE study (first 160 participants) plus 1,254 subjects from 6 global collaborators. Nearly every sample came with metadata listing a de-identified subject ID, COVID-19 status, age in years and sex. HLA class I and class II types, where available, came from metadata supplied by the sample provider rather than from assay-based typing. Broad study findings and their caveats: How much clinical and demographic metadata was included differed by source and by participant, and the metadata was provided uncurated.

Sequences SGHRS (CDR1) and YFSETQ (CDR2) are obtained from the germline V gene. The CDR3 goes from the cysteine to the phenylalanine over 13 residues. Only CDR3 DNA remains: 39 bases, in frame from the first base. The V end loses 2 bases and the J end loses 1 base, and a stretch of 6 bases separates them. TCRbeta CDR3 regions were amplified from genomic DNA using the immunoSEQ Assay, a bias-controlled multiplex PCR. The paper's processing steps were these. Within the assay, amplification of reference gene primers was used to estimate how many nucleated cells each sample contained. To quantify the absolute abundance of each unique TCRbeta CDR3 rearrangement, sequence reads were collapsed and filtered. Productive Simpson clonality was computed per sample as the square root of Simpson's diversity index over productive rearrangements. The source is immuneACCESS, and TCRdb retained only in-frame sequences with V and J called. Part of the clones is not carried over; for the studies checked, unresolved V genes explain less than half of this, and the remainder is unexplained. V and J calls plus clone size are reproduced from that table; the DNA served to infer D and trimming. Here the sample has more than 10,000 clones; roughly 80% occur a single time. 30% to 35% of the sample goes to the ten largest clones.

The clonotype originates from a human donor in a cohort sampled during active COVID-19. Sequences were obtained from peripheral blood. The receptor chain draws on TRBV5-1 and TRBJ1-1, with a weak D call of TRBD1 (6 bases match). The CDR3 here reads CASSLQGNTEAFF. The nucleotides read TGCGCCAGCAGCTTACAGGGGAACACTGAAGCTTTCTTT. Outside the CDR3, residues come from the reference TRBV5-1 and TRBJ1-1 proteins, so the full variable domain is: KAGVTQTPRYLIKTRGQQVTLSCSPISGHRSVSWYQQTPGQGLQFLFEYFSETQRNKGNFPGRFSGRQFSNSRSEMNVSTLELGDSALYLCASSLQGNTEAFFGQGTRLTVV.